This T cell receptor beta chain was found in a study of CD8 T cells in Susac syndrome. The authors carried out high-throughput sequencing of TCR beta. They applied it to CD8+ and CD4+ T cells obtained from blood. Those who served as multiple sclerosis controls were treatment-naive patients with stable or active relapsing-remitting disease. This clonotype occurred a few times. What it binds is not known. V shed 5 bases and J shed 2 bases, with 3 bases lying between them. Germline-derived CDR1 and CDR2 are SGHAT and FQNNGV. The CDR3 is 11 residues long. The study's findings and limits: The authors acknowledged that the study's TCR sequencing and HLA analysis involved relatively few individuals.

RNA, at about 0.5 to 1 ug, was reverse transcribed with random hexamers. It was immunoSEQ multiplex PCR that amplified TCR beta CDR3 across 54 Vbeta and 13 Jbeta. TCRdb reprocessed the immunoSEQ multiplex PCR reads via MiXCR and lists one record per CDR3 protein. The table lists about 200,000 distinct CDR3 sequences, about 95% of them singletons. The receptor was derived from a human donor with multiple sclerosis. The chain uses TRBV11-2 and TRBJ2-5, with D unclear. Specimen: CD4+ T cells from PBMCs. CDR3 sequence (DNA): TGTGCCAGCAGCAAACAAGAGACCCAGTACTTC. This codes for CASSKQETQYF.